The 19 T cell receptor beta chains below were found in one sample sequenced in a study of CD8+CD57+ T cells in acquired aplastic anemia. Sequencing was done on patients that had shown CD8+CD57+ cell expansion by flow cytometry. According to the study, genomic DNA was the template for TCR beta VDJ and CDR3 profiling. TCRdb fed the reads into MiXCR, producing one record per CDR3 protein. Of about 470,000 distinct CDR3 sequences listed, more than 25% are singletons. Sequenced input: sorted CD4+, CD8+, or CD8+CD57+ T cells (not recorded which) from PBMCs. The receptors were gathered from a human donor with aplastic anemia.

This clonotype was counted at least ten times. The V call is TRBV10-3, the J call TRBJ2-7; weak D call: TRBD1 (6 bases). CDR1 is ENHRY and CDR2 is SYGVKD in the germline V gene. This CDR3 comprises 13 residues. Trimming stripped 10 bases from V and 0 bases from J, with 13 bases between. The CDR3 DNA reads as TGTGCCACTCGGACAGAAGACTCCTACGAGCAGTACTTC. This translates into CATRTEDSYEQYF.

This clonotype was seen many times. The chain employs TRBV25-1 and TRBJ1-2; D might be TRBD1 (6 bases). This CDR3 contains 14 residues. Trimming shortened V by 4 bases and J by 4 bases, and 13 bases separated the two germline ends. Germline V gene data show CDR1 as MGHDK and CDR2 as SYGVNS. CDR3 region: CASSGGAGFYGYTF. The DNA for the CDR3 is TGTGCCAGCAGTGGGGGGGCAGGGTTCTATGGCTACACCTTC.

In its sample, this clonotype was seen a few times. V is TRBV9 and J is TRBJ1-3; D is ambiguous. The CDR3 length is 17 residues. The V gene lost 0 bases and the J gene lost 0 bases, with 13 bases spanning the gap. CDR1 is SGDLS and CDR2 is YYNGEE in the germline V gene. The CDR3 loop reads CASSVGLSRLSGNTIYF. The DNA for the CDR3 is TGTGCCAGCAGCGTAGGTTTGTCTCGACTCTCTGGAAACACCATATATTTT.

This rearrangement joins TRBV24-1 to TRBJ2-3; 11 bases are shared with TRBD2. Germline values: CDR1 KGHDR, CDR2 SFDVKD. The CDR3 totals 19 residues. The V segment lost 5 bases and the J segment 3 bases; nucleotides outside the gene matches: 15. The CDR3 DNA reads as TGTGCCACCAGTGCCCCTTCGGTAGCGGGGGGGCGAGCGACAGATACGCAGTATTTT. It is translated as CATSAPSVAGGRATDTQYF.

This clonotype showed up many times. The chain employs TRBV19 and TRBJ1-5; no reliable D call. The length of the CDR3 is 13 residues. Germline CDR1 reads LNHDA; CDR2 reads SQIVND (reference sequence). The V end lost 2 bases, the J end lost 6 bases, and 8 bases lay between the germline ends. The CDR3 reads CASSITPSQPQHF. The CDR3 region has the DNA TGTGCCAGTAGTATAACCCCCAGTCAGCCCCAGCATTTT.

V is TRBV24-1 and J is TRBJ2-1; TRBD2 matches at 15 bases. There are 16 residues in the CDR3. Germline values: CDR1 KGHDR, CDR2 SFDVKD. Trimming at V came to 5 bases and at J to 5 bases, leaving 3 bases not matched to a gene. CDR3 nucleotide sequence: TGTGCCACCAGTGGGACTAGCGGGGGGGTTGACAATGAGCAGTTCTTC. Protein: CATSGTSGGVDNEQFF.

This clonotype was found a few times. The rearrangement uses TRBV20-1 and TRBJ2-3, with 7 bases identical to TRBD2. Germline V gene lookup returns CDR1 DFQATT and CDR2 SNEGSKA (reference sequence). V lost 3 bases to trimming and J lost 1 base; unmatched junction nucleotides: 10. The CDR3 spans 16 residues. CDR3 nucleotide sequence: TGCAGTGCTAGCATTCTGTCGGGGGGAGGCACAGATACGCAGTATTTT. This encodes CSASILSGGGTDTQYF.

The chain joins TRBV2 to TRBJ1-2; D is undetermined. Germline CDR1 reads SNHLY; CDR2 reads FYNNEI. V lost 6 bases to trimming and J lost 5 bases, with 16 bases between them. There are 14 residues in the CDR3. DNA for the CDR3: TGTGCCAGCAGCCCGACTAGCGTGAGGTATGGCTACACCTTC. This encodes CASSPTSVRYGYTF.

Concerning this clonotype itself: A read error may produce the germline difference seen at one junction end. The chain combines TRBV10-2 with TRBJ1-2; 12 bases agree with TRBD1. CDR1 is WSHSY, CDR2 SAAADI, per germline. The CDR3 covers 14 residues. The CDR3: CASNLRDRGHGYTF. The CDR3 region has the DNA TGTGCCAGCAACCTCCGGGACAGGGGGCATGGCTACACCTTC.

The sample holds many counts of this clonotype. V is TRBV11-2 and J is TRBJ1-2; D is possibly TRBD1 (5 bases). Looked up from germline, CDR1 is SGHAT and CDR2 is FQNNGV. The CDR3 contains 16 residues. The ends were cut back, 5 bases at V and 7 bases at J, with 23 bases in the middle. The CDR3 DNA reads TGTGCCAGCAGCAACACGCGGACAAACCCCTCGGCTGGCTACACCTTC. Its protein is CASSNTRTNPSAGYTF. The whole variable domain, remainder taken from reference TRBV11-2 and TRBJ1-2, is EAGVAQSPRYKIIEKRQSVAFWCNPISGHATLYWYQQILGQGPKLLIQFQNNGVVDDSQLPKDRFSAERLKGVDSTLKIQPAKLEDSAVYLCASSNTRTNPSAGYTFGSGTRLTVV.

The chain uses TRBV20-1 and TRBJ2-2; 8 bases are shared with TRBD2. CDR1 is DFQATT, CDR2 SNEGSKA, per germline (reference sequence). The CDR3 totals 17 residues. V shed 0 bases and J 3 bases; nucleotides not matched to a gene: 9. The CDR3 sequence: CSARDPSGLVDTGELFF. In nucleotides, the CDR3 is TGCAGTGCTAGAGATCCTTCGGGACTAGTCGACACCGGGGAGCTGTTTTTT.

The table lists this clonotype with many counts. V is TRBV20-1 and J is TRBJ1-2, with a tentative D call TRBD1 (5 bases). Germline V gene sequence: CDR1 DFQATT, CDR2 SNEGSKA (reference sequence). Trimming removed 6 bases from V and 3 bases from J, with 14 bases in between. The CDR3 contains 13 residues. The DNA of the CDR3 is TGCAGTGCCCAGCCAGGGTTGGACTATGGCTACACCTTC. Translating it yields CSAQPGLDYGYTF.

V gene TRBV15 combines with J gene TRBJ1-6, with D possibly matching TRBD1 (6 bases). Trimming removed 5 bases at V and 17 bases at J, with 13 bases between. CDR1 is LNHNV, CDR2 YYDKDF, per germline (reference sequence). The length of the CDR3 is 11 residues. The CDR3 DNA follows: TGTGCCACCAGCGGGGGGGGCCCAATCCACTTT. This sequence encodes CATSGGGPIHF.

The chain carries TRBV15 and TRBJ2-2; 7 nucleotides agree with TRBD1. Trimming cost V 2 bases and J 7 bases; bases outside gene matches: 16. From germline, CDR1 is LNHNV and CDR2 YYDKDF (reference sequence). CDR3 size: 18 residues. The CDR3 sequence is CATSRHPSQGVVIGELFF. For the CDR3, the DNA is TGTGCCACCAGCAGACATCCCTCGCAGGGGGTTGTGATCGGGGAGCTGTTTTTT.

This clonotype was recorded at least ten times. The genes are TRBV2 and TRBJ2-5; D call uncertain. The germline CDR1 and CDR2 sequences are SNHLY and FYNNEI. Between the trimmed V and J ends, which lost 2 bases and 6 bases, there was a span of 13 bases. The CDR3 covers 14 residues. The CDR3 DNA reads TGTGCCAGCAGTGAAAGTCCGGGTGGTAAGACCCAGTACTTC. Its protein product is CASSESPGGKTQYF.

This clonotype was seen repeatedly, ten times or more. The V call is TRBV19, the J call TRBJ1-1, with D unresolved. V lost 3 bases, J lost 0 bases, and 14 bases lay in between. The germline V gene encodes CDR1 LNHDA and CDR2 SQIVND (reference sequence). The CDR3 is 16 amino acids. Written as DNA, the CDR3 is TGTGCCAGTAGTATCTTGGGCCGGAGCCTGAACACTGAAGCTTTCTTT. Protein sequence: CASSILGRSLNTEAFF. The full variable domain, rest sourced from reference TRBV19 and TRBJ1-1, is DGGITQSPKYLFRKEGQNVTLSCEQNLNHDAMYWYRQDPGQGLRLIYYSQIVNDFQKGDIAEGYSVSREKKESFPLTVTSAQKNPTAFYLCASSILGRSLNTEAFFGQGTRLTVV.

This clonotype was observed at least ten times. The chain employs TRBV6-5 and TRBJ2-5; D ambiguous. Trimming removed 6 bases from V and 0 bases from J, with 17 bases in between. Germline CDR1 and CDR2: MNHEY and SVGAGI. The CDR3 spans 16 residues. CDR3 loop: CASRSGRKTDQETQYF. The CDR3 DNA reads as TGTGCCAGCAGGTCTGGACGGAAAACGGACCAAGAGACCCAGTACTTC.

The rearrangement links TRBV20-1 to TRBJ2-7, with 8 bases that match TRBD2. The ends lost 5 bases at V and 2 bases at J; junction bases unmatched: 11. The CDR3 spans 15 residues. Germline values: CDR1 DFQATT, CDR2 SNEGSKA (reference sequence). The DNA of the CDR3 is TGCAGTGCTCCTGGTAGCGGGGCGTTTACCTACGAGCAGTACTTC. Translation: CSAPGSGAFTYEQYF.

The gene calls are TRBV5-4 and TRBJ2-7; a weak D match, TRBD2 (6 bases). The CDR3 spans 18 residues. Trimming pared 5 bases from V and 5 bases from J, leaving 29 bases between. Germline-derived CDR1 and CDR2 are SGHNT and YYREEE (reference sequence). The CDR3 region is CASSLSPITTGRKDEQYF. Written as DNA, the CDR3 is TGTGCCAGCAGTTTATCCCCAATAACGACCGGGAGAAAGGACGAGCAGTACTTC.